This is a list of T cell receptor beta chains from one sample in a study of CD8 T cells in ankylosing spondylitis. From the 5' RACE reads, TCRdb called clonotypes with MiXCR, one entry per CDR3 protein. This sample has roughly 100,000 distinct CDR3 sequences, with 24% found just once. The sequenced material came from synovial fluid, either unsorted or a sorted T cell fraction (not recorded which). The receptors derive from a male donor with ankylosing spondylitis. Each CDR3 is given without its conserved first and last residue. D genes are given only for firm matches.

cdr3_aa j_call v_call d_call
ASSFFDRDRGYT TRBJ1-2 TRBV5-1 TRBD1
SARRLAGGAPSTDTQY TRBJ2-3 TRBV20-1 TRBD2
SVEPRDRGQEGNQPQH TRBJ1-5 TRBV29-1 TRBD1
ASSLPSGAMGETQY TRBJ2-5 TRBV7-2 TRBD2
ASSSVGTGGARGYGYT TRBJ1-2 TRBV13 TRBD1
ASSPGAGANVLT TRBJ2-6 TRBV19 -
ASSPSYGYT TRBJ1-2 TRBV12-3/TRBV12-4 -
SAITSGRVNEQF TRBJ2-1 TRBV20-1 TRBD2
AIRDRDSLNSPLH TRBJ1-6 TRBV10-3 -
SGSSGHTGELF TRBJ2-2 TRBV29-1 TRBD2
ASSLEDRFGPYDSYNEQF TRBJ2-1 TRBV11-1 -
AISRDPTGGELF TRBJ2-2 TRBV10-3 -
ASSPLRGLTINEQF TRBJ2-1 TRBV11-2 TRBD2
SARWTFGETQY TRBJ2-5 TRBV20-1 -
ASSGRTSGRGETQY TRBJ2-5 TRBV4-1 TRBD2
ASSQTGTLNYGYT TRBJ1-2 TRBV4-1 TRBD1
ASSYSPGLSRDTQY TRBJ2-3 TRBV6-5 TRBD2
ASRRTDSYEQY TRBJ2-7 TRBV19 -
ASRSIEAPNQPQH TRBJ1-5 TRBV12-3/TRBV12-4 -
ASSSWAGVNTEAF TRBJ1-1 TRBV27 -
ASSFDGNADTQY TRBJ2-3 TRBV5-1 -
ASSLGALYGYT TRBJ1-2 TRBV11-2 -